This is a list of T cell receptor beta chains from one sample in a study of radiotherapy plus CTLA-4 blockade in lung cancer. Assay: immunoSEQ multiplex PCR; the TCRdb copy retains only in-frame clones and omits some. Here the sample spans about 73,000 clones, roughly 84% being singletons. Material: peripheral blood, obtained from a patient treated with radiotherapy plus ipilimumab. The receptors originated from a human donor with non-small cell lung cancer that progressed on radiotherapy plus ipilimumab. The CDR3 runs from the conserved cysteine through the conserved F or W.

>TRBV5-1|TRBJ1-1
CASSDETGGGTEAFF
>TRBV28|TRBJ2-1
CASSTGTGDYNEQFF
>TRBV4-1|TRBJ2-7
CASSRSSKQGTSGTYEQYF
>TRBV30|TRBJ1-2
CAWRHPGLGGNGYTF
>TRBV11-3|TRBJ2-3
CASSPTPAGTDTQYF
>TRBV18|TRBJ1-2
CASSPTGTNYGYTF
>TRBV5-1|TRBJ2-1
CASSSGLGDGEEQFF
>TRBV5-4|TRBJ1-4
CASSFEWGQLFF
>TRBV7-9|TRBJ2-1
CASSRNYNEQFF
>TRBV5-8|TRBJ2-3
CASSRFGSWADTQYF
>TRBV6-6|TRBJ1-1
CASSYSRGSRDTEAFF
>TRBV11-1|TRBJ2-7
CASSVGLAESSYEQYF
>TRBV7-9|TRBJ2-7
CASSLIQGVEQYF
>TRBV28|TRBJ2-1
CASSLLASGSREQFF
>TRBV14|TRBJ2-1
CASSPLWGDSYNEQFF
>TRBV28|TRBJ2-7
CASGPEQYF
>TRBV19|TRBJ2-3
CASSISLAGADTQYF
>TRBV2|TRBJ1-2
CASSEAQTNYGYTF
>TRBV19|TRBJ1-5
CASSIRGTYNQPQHF
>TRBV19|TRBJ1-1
CASRPQGMNTEAFF
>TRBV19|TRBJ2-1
CASAQGSYNEQFF
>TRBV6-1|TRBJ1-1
CASSSWNTEAFF
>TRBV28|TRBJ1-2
CASSQPRGRNGYTF
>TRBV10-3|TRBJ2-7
CAISVGLAGIYEQYF
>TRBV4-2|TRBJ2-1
CASSQERGAPKQFF
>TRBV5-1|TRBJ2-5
CASSLGSSGGQETQYF
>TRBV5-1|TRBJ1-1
CASSPTQGKSTEAFF
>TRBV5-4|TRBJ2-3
CASSPWGLASTDTQYF